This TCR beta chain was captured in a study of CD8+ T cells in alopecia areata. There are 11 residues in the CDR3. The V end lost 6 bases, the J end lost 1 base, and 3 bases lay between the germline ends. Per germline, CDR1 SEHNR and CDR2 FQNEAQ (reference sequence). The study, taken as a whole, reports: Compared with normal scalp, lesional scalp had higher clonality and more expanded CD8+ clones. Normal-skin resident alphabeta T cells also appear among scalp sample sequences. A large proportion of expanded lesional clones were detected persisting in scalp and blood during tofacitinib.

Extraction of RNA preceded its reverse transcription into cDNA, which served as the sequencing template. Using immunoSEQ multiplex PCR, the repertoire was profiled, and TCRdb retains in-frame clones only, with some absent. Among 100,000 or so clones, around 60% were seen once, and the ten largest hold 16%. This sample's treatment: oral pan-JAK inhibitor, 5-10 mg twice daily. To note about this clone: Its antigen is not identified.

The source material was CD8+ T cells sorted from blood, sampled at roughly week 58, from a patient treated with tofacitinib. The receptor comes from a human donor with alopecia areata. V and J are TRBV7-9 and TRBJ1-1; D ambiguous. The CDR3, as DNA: TGTGCCAGCAGGGCGAACACTGAAGCTTTCTTT. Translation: CASRANTEAFF.